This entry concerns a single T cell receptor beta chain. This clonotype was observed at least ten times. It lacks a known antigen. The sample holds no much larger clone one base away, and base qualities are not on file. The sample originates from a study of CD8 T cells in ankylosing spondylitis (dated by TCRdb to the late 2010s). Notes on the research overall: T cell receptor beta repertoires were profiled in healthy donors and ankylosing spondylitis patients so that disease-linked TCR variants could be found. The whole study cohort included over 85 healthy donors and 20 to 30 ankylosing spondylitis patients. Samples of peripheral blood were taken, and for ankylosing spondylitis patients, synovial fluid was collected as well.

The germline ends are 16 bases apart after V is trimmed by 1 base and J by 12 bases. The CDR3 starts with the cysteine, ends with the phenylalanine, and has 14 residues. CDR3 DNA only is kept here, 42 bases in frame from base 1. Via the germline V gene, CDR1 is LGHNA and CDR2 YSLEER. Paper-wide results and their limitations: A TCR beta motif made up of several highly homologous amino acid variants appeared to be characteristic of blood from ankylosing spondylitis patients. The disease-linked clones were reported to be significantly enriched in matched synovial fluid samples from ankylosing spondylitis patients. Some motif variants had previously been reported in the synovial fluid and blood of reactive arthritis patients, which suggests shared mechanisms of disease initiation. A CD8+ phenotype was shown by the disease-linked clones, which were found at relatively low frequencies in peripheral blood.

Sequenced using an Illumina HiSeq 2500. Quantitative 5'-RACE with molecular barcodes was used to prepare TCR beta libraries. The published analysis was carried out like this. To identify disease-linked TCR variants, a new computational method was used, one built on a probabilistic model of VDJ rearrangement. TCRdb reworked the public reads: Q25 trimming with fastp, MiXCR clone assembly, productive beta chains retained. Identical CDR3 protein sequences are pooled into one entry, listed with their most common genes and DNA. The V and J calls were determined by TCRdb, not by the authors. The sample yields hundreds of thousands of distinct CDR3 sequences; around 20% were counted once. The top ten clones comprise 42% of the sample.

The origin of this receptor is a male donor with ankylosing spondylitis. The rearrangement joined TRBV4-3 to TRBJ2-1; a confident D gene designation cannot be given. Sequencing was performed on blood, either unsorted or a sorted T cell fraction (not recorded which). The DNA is TGCGCCAGCAGCCAAGTGCTAGAAGCAGAGCCGCAGTTCTTC. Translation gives CASSQVLEAEPQFF.